Below, 27 T cell receptor beta chains from the same sample are listed, as sequenced in a study of OX40 agonist ivuxolimab in advanced cancers. Using immunoSEQ multiplex PCR, the repertoire was profiled, and TCRdb retains in-frame clones only, with some absent. The sample consists of more than 100,000 clones, more than 85% of them appearing once. The sequenced sample was CD4+ or CD8+ T cells sorted from blood, obtained in a trial of the OX40 agonist ivuxolimab. These receptors originate from an adult with an advanced solid tumor such as melanoma, head and neck, liver or kidney cancer.

This chain uses TRBV19 with TRBJ1-2, with 9 bases that match TRBD1. V dropped 3 bases and J dropped 3; count of bases not matched to a gene: 8. CDR3 size: 16 residues. Germline lookup yields CDR1 LNHDA and CDR2 SQIVND (reference sequence). CDR3 DNA sequence: TGTGCCAGTAGTATGGTACAGGGGGCGGTCTACTATGGCTACACCTTC. It yields the protein CASSMVQGAVYYGYTF.

The chain employs TRBV28 and TRBJ2-7, with 8 nucleotides matching TRBD1. Trimming took 2 bases from V and 12 from J; bases not matched to a gene: 6. Germline loops: CDR1 MDHEN, CDR2 SYDVKM. The CDR3 covers 12 residues. As DNA, the CDR3 is TGTGCCAGCAGTTTAGTCAGGGGGCATCGGTACTTC. Translated, it gives CASSLVRGHRYF. Filled out from reference TRBV28 and TRBJ2-7, the complete variable domain reads DVKVTQSSRYLVKRTGEKVFLECVQDMDHENMFWYRQDPGLGLRLIYFSYDVKMKEKGDIPEGYSVSREKKERFSLILESASTNQTSMYLCASSLVRGHRYFGPGTRLTVT.

The chain has TRBV5-1 and TRBJ2-1; D may be TRBD1 or TRBD2 (7 bases each). V was trimmed by 3 bases and J by 7 bases, leaving 20 bases between them. CDR1 and CDR2 from the germline V gene are SGHRS and YFSETQ. This CDR3 is 16 amino acids long. DNA of the CDR3: TGCGCCAGCAGCTCCCCAAGGGGGCCCGGGGGGAATGAGCAGTTCTTC. Its protein is CASSSPRGPGGNEQFF.

This clone has only one observation. The chain employs TRBV19 and TRBJ2-7, with D hard to call. The CDR3 is 14 residues long. V was pared by 3 bases and J by 2 bases, with 11 bases between. Germline V CDR1 and CDR2: LNHDA, SQIVND (reference sequence). This CDR3 reads CASSIPGRTYEQYF. The CDR3, as DNA: TGTGCCAGTAGTATCCCAGGCAGGACCTACGAGCAGTACTTC.

The chain couples TRBV7-3 to TRBJ2-7; D unresolved. Germline V gene sequence: CDR1 SGHTA, CDR2 FQGTGA. The CDR3 is 13 amino acids. V dropped 5 bases and J dropped 6 bases, with 14 bases sitting between them. The CDR3 DNA reads as TGTGCCAGCAGCCTCGTGACTCCAGGCGAGCAGTACTTC. As protein: CASSLVTPGEQYF.

The V gene is TRBV6-5, the J gene TRBJ1-1; no clear D. There are 14 residues in the CDR3. Trimming took 0 bases from V and 5 from J, leaving 10 bases between them. Germline V gives CDR1 MNHEY, CDR2 SVGAGI. The CDR3 loop reads CASSYSSSFTEAFF. The DNA for the CDR3 is TGTGCCAGCAGTTACTCGAGCTCGTTTACTGAAGCTTTCTTT.

The CDR3 DNA reads as TGCGCCAGCAGCCAAGAAAGGAAAAAACTGTTTTTT. Residues: CASSQERKKLFF. The V call is TRBV4-1, the J call TRBJ1-4; D remains ambiguous. V lost 0 bases, J lost 9 bases, and 5 bases lay in between. This CDR3 has 12 amino acids. The germline CDR1 and CDR2 sequences are MGHRA and YSYEKL.

V usage is TRBV7-2 and J usage is TRBJ2-1, with 8 bases identical to TRBD2. J was trimmed by 4 bases and V by 3 bases; bases with no gene match: 8. The CDR3 length is 16 residues. Per germline, CDR1 SGHTA and CDR2 FQGNSA. Here the CDR3 DNA reads TGTGCCAGCAGCTTGAAGGCGGGGGGCTCGTACAATGAGCAGTTCTTC. Translated, it gives CASSLKAGGSYNEQFF.

This chain links TRBV10-3 with TRBJ2-2; 11 bases map to TRBD2. The CDR3 runs 16 residues. V gave up 10 bases and J gave up 6 bases; unmatched junction bases: 13. The germline V gene encodes CDR1 ENHRY and CDR2 SYGVKD. In DNA form, the CDR3 reads TGTGCCACCACCCACTCGGGACTAGCGGTACCCGGGGAGCTGTTTTTT. Protein sequence: CATTHSGLAVPGELFF.

The chain carries TRBV7-2 and TRBJ1-5; no reliable D call. Germline assignment: CDR1 SGHTA and CDR2 FQGNSA. Trimming removed 6 bases from V and 4 bases from J, with 16 bases in between. The CDR3 has 15 residues. The CDR3 region is CASRAVGGWNQPQHF. As DNA, the CDR3 is TGTGCCAGCAGAGCCGTGGGAGGGTGGAATCAGCCCCAGCATTTT.

This rearrangement joins TRBV6-5 to TRBJ2-5; D is ambiguous. CDR3 length equals 15 residues. Germline V gene data show CDR1 as MNHEY and CDR2 as SVGAGI. The germline V and J ends were trimmed by 7 bases and 1 base, with 16 bases remaining between them. The CDR3 region is CASTRTGFGQETQYF. The CDR3 nucleotides read TGTGCCAGCACCCGCACCGGCTTCGGCCAAGAGACCCAGTACTTC.

The chain employs TRBV27 and TRBJ1-1; TRBD1 agrees at 12 bases. This CDR3 is built from 17 residues. Germline values: CDR1 MNHEY, CDR2 SMNVEV (reference sequence). The trim removed 0 bases at V and 0 bases at J, leaving 2 bases unmatched. This chain's CDR3 is CASSLSGTGGLNTEAFF. The CDR3 nucleotides read TGTGCCAGCAGTTTATCAGGGACAGGGGGCCTGAACACTGAAGCTTTCTTT.

The V gene is TRBV5-1, the J gene TRBJ2-5; D may correspond to TRBD1 or TRBD2 (5 bases each). The V and J ends lost 0 bases and 7 bases respectively, with 19 bases between them. There are 16 residues in the CDR3. Per the germline V gene, CDR1 is SGHRS and CDR2 is YFSETQ. The CDR3 loop is CASSLAGLGDGGTQYF. As DNA, the CDR3 is TGCGCCAGCAGCTTGGCAGGCCTGGGGGATGGTGGGACCCAGTACTTC.

V and J are TRBV4-2 and TRBJ2-4; D is uncertain. Trimming left V 0 bases short and J 3 bases short, with 6 bases between. This CDR3 region has 14 residues. Germline CDR1 and CDR2: LGHNA and YNFKEQ. The CDR3 DNA follows: TGTGCCAGCAGCCAAGACTTACTCAAAAACATTCAGTACTTC. It is translated as CASSQDLLKNIQYF.

The rearrangement joins TRBV21-1 to TRBJ2-7; the table's D gene call, TRBD1, was not cross checked with the DNA. TRBV21-1 is designated a pseudogene. This CDR3 comprises 12 residues. The CDR3 protein is CASKQSSYEQYF. The CDR3 region has the DNA TGTGCCAGCAAACAGTCGTCCTACGAGCAGTACTTC.

This chain connects TRBV27 to TRBJ1-1; D not resolved. Per the germline V gene, CDR1 is MNHEY and CDR2 is SMNVEV (reference sequence). This CDR3 has 13 residues. V was clipped by 5 bases and J by 1 base, with 8 bases between them. The CDR3 reads CASSPFWNTEAFF. The CDR3 DNA follows: TGTGCCAGCAGTCCGTTTTGGAACACTGAAGCTTTCTTT.

V gene TRBV6-6 combines with J gene TRBJ2-5; D unclear. Between the trimmed V and J ends, which lost 7 bases and 5 bases, there was a span of 14 bases. This CDR3 region has 13 residues. Germline V gene sequence: CDR1 MNHNY, CDR2 SVGAGI (reference sequence). CDR3 sequence reads: CASTPGRVETQYF. Written as DNA, the CDR3 is TGTGCCAGCACTCCTGGCCGGGTGGAGACCCAGTACTTC.

The chain combines TRBV11-3 with TRBJ2-2; D gene uncertain. Trimming took off 0 bases at V and 4 bases at J, with 15 bases between the two ends. Per the germline V gene, CDR1 is SGHNT and CDR2 is YENEEA. There are 17 residues in the CDR3. CDR3 sequence (DNA): TGTGCCAGCAGCTTAGATCGAGTAGGCAGTTCCACCGGGGAGCTGTTTTTT. Translated, it gives CASSLDRVGSSTGELFF.

V is TRBV4-3 and J is TRBJ2-1; no reliable D call. The V end was cut by 3 bases, the J end by 3 bases, with 9 bases between. CDR1 and CDR2 from the germline V gene are LGHNA and YSLEER. This CDR3 contains 14 residues. Here the CDR3 reads CASSQDGFYNEQFF. Here the CDR3 DNA reads TGCGCCAGCAGCCAGGACGGTTTCTACAATGAGCAGTTCTTC.

The chain recombines TRBV5-5 with TRBJ1-2; 7 bases align to TRBD1. The CDR3 is 14 residues long. V lost 4 bases and J lost 2; bases outside the gene matches: 5. Germline V gives CDR1 SGHKS, CDR2 YYEKEE (reference sequence). The CDR3 region is CASSPTGENYGYTF. The CDR3 coding sequence is TGTGCCAGCAGCCCCACAGGGGAGAACTATGGCTACACCTTC.

The chain couples TRBV4-3 to TRBJ1-5, with a possible D match to TRBD1 (5 bases). V lost 2 bases and J 6 bases, leaving 11 bases between the germline ends. This CDR3 contains 14 residues. CDR1 is LGHNA and CDR2 is YSLEER in the germline V gene. In DNA form, the CDR3 reads TGCGCCAGCAGCCAATGGGGGGGAGGTCAGCCCCAGCATTTT. This encodes CASSQWGGGQPQHF.

V gene TRBV13 combines with J gene TRBJ2-4; the D gene is possibly TRBD1 (6 bases). This CDR3 is built from 16 residues. V shed 3 bases and J shed 0 bases, with 12 bases lying between them. Germline V gene lookup returns CDR1 PRHDT and CDR2 FYEKMQ (reference sequence). The CDR3 DNA is TGTGCCAGCAGCTTCAGGGACAAGATAGCCAAAAACATTCAGTACTTC. Protein sequence: CASSFRDKIAKNIQYF.

The rearrangement links TRBV27 to TRBJ2-5; D is perhaps TRBD1 (6 bases). The CDR3 sequence is 13 residues long. CDR1 MNHEY and CDR2 SMNVEV come from the germline V gene (reference sequence). With 6 bases removed from V and 5 bases from J, the gap between germline ends came to 13 bases. The CDR3 reads CASSLTGAETQYF. The DNA for the CDR3 is TGTGCCAGCAGCCTGACAGGAGCTGAGACCCAGTACTTC.

The CDR3, as DNA: TGTGCCAGCAGTTATTCGACTGGGGGCTACACCTTC. Translation: CASSYSTGGYTF. The chain couples TRBV6-9 to TRBJ1-2; D uncertain. The germline V and J ends were trimmed by 0 bases and 8 bases, with 7 bases remaining between them. The CDR3 consists of 12 residues. Germline V CDR1 and CDR2: MNHGY, SVAAGI.

The chain has TRBV6-6 and TRBJ2-7; D not resolved. The CDR3 spans 14 residues. The V end lost 7 bases, the J end lost 7 bases, and 20 bases lay between the germline ends. Germline values: CDR1 MNHNY, CDR2 SVGAGI (reference sequence). The CDR3 DNA follows: TGTGCCAGCAAAACAACGCCGCTGGTTGGGGAGCAGTACTTC. This encodes CASKTTPLVGEQYF.

The rearrangement links TRBV9 to TRBJ2-1; the D is unclear. Per germline, CDR1 SGDLS and CDR2 YYNGEE. Deletions cut 0 bases from V and 9 bases from J, with 16 bases between. This CDR3 has 15 amino acids. The CDR3: CASSVGNSLRGEQFF. As DNA, the CDR3 is TGTGCCAGCAGCGTAGGGAACTCTCTACGCGGTGAGCAGTTCTTC.

The rearrangement uses TRBV11-2 and TRBJ1-4, with 7 bases aligning to TRBD1. The V segment lost 4 bases and the J segment 6 bases; nucleotides outside the gene matches: 8. The length of the CDR3 is 15 residues. Germline V CDR1 and CDR2: SGHAT, FQNNGV. The CDR3 sequence is CASSSLGTEYEKLFF. CDR3 in DNA: TGTGCCAGCAGCTCGCTCGGGACAGAGTATGAAAAACTGTTTTTT.